This T cell receptor (beta chain) was captured in a study of blood T cell repertoires in COVID-19. Study at large: Acute-phase and convalescent COVID-19 samples originated in the United States, Italy and Spain. PBMCs, B-cell-depleted T cells, or T cells provided the cDNA or gDNA that made up the material.

Authors' processing steps: Amplified reference gene primers provided the basis for estimating nucleated cell counts. The repertoire was sequenced with immunoSEQ multiplex PCR; TCRdb's copy has only in-frame clones and lacks some. V and J calls and clone size follow that table, whereas D and trimming were derived from the DNA. There are tens of thousands of clones in the sample; 75% to 90% occur only once, and roughly 12% lies in the top ten. The CDR3 extends over 13 amino acids. V lost 4 bases, J lost 3 bases, and 11 bases lay in between. Germline V gives CDR1 SGHRS, CDR2 YFSETQ. This clone was seen a few times.

Sequences were obtained from peripheral blood. The receptor comes from a human donor in a cohort sampled during active COVID-19. V usage is TRBV5-1 and J usage is TRBJ2-7, with a tentative D call TRBD2 (6 bases). The CDR3: CASSPAGSYEQYF. The CDR3 DNA sequence: TGCGCCAGCAGCCCCGCGGGGAGCTACGAGCAGTACTTC.